The entry below describes one T cell receptor beta chain. The record originates from a study of radiotherapy plus CTLA-4 blockade in lung cancer. Measured with immunoSEQ multiplex PCR; TCRdb has only the in-frame clones, and not every one. Here the sample spans roughly 32,000 clones, 80% to 90% being singletons. This CDR3 is 18 amino acids long. Germline CDR1 SGHVS, CDR2 FQNEAQ. V shed 1 base and J 0 bases; nucleotides not matched to a gene: 9. The TCR was taken from a human donor with non-small cell lung cancer that progressed on radiotherapy plus ipilimumab. This material consisted of peripheral blood, taken from a patient treated with radiotherapy plus ipilimumab. The genes are TRBV7-8 and TRBJ2-3; TRBD2 matches at 8 bases. The CDR3 spells CASSLVWIAGPSTDTQYF. As DNA, the CDR3 is TGTGCCAGCAGCTTAGTGTGGATAGCGGGGCCTAGCACAGATACGCAGTATTTT.